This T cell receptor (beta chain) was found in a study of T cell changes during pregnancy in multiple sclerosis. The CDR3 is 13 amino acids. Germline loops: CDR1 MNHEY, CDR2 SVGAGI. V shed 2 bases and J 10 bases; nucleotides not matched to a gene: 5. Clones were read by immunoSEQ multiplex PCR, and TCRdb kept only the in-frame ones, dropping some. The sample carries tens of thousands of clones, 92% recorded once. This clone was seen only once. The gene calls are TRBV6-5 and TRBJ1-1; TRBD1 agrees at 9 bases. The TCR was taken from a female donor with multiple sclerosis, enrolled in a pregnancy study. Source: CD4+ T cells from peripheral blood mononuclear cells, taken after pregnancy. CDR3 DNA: TGTGCCAGCAGTTACGCGGGACAGGGCCCAGCTTTCTTT. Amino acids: CASSYAGQGPAFF.